At least ten counts were recorded for the clone carrying this TCR beta chain. This entry is derived from a study of naive and memory T cell subsets. An oligonucleotide containing a UMI was ligated to the 3' end of TCR cDNA. Cells were not sorted; total RNA input targeted roughly 1 to 1000 ng. The germline V and J ends were trimmed by 2 bases and 6 bases, with 15 bases remaining between them. Germline CDR1 reads SGHTA; CDR2 reads FQGNSA. CDR3 length: 15 amino acids. Ligated cDNA underwent four rounds of PCR with nested alpha and beta constant region primers and SP2. Reverse transcription of blood and skin TCR RNA was primed at alpha and beta constant regions. TCRdb reanalysed the 5' RACE reads using MiXCR and keeps one entry per CDR3 protein. The sample lists about 48,000 distinct CDR3 sequences, over 3.5% occurring once.

This clonotype was sampled from a female donor in good health. V is TRBV7-2 and J is TRBJ2-3, with D possibly matching TRBD2 (6 bases). The CDR3 protein is CASSLRTTRGDTQYF. The CDR3 nucleotides read TGTGCCAGCAGCTTACGCACTACCCGGGGGGATACGCAGTATTTT.